This TCR beta chain was recorded in a study of T cells in Graves' hyperthyroidism and ophthalmopathy. Findings of the study overall: Most clonotypes expanded in thyroid above 0.001 were likewise present in blood.

RNA transcripts served as the template for amplifying TCR beta CDR3 regions. With the HTBI primer set, the TCR CDR3 went through a first round of RT-PCR. A single record per CDR3 protein comes from TCRdb applying MiXCR to the multiplex PCR reads. This table holds 730,000 or so distinct CDR3 sequences, approximately 18% found once. Trimming pared 3 bases from V and 12 bases from J, leaving 23 bases between. The V gene's germline CDR1 is SGHVS and CDR2 FQNEAQ. The CDR3 is 15 amino acids. This clonotype was recorded many times. Its antigen is unknown. This chain joins TRBV7-8 and TRBJ1-1; possible D gene TRBD1, 6 bases. This sequence originates from a woman aged 50 to 60 with Graves' hyperthyroidism that later progressed to Graves' ophthalmopathy. The specimen sequenced was blood. Here the CDR3 reads CASSFRSRGLEGSFF. As DNA, the CDR3 is TGTGCCAGCAGCTTCCGTTCCAGGGGCTTAGAGGGGTCTTTCTTT.